This T cell receptor (beta chain) emerged from a study of T cells expressing NK-cell markers. Across the whole study: Underlying the TCR beta repertoires were sorted CD3+CD56+NKG2C+, CD3+CD56+NKG2C- and CD3+CD56-NKG2C+ T cells. Of eight sequenced donors, seven were HCMV-seropositive and one HCMV-seronegative. Study results and caveats: The study found these clonotypes also leading the CD3+CD56-NKG2C+ fraction in a few donors.

Comments on this clonotype: The antigen remains undetermined.

TCRdb reprocessed the 5' RACE reads and keeps a single row for each CDR3 protein, giving no DNA. The sample has about half a million distinct CDR3 sequences; the top ten hold roughly 1.4%. Specimen: blood T cells: a sorted CD56 or NKG2C T cell subset, CD4+ or CD8+ T cells, or bulk PBMC T cells (not recorded which). The receptor was isolated from a woman in her 50s in good health.

The CDR3 spells CSFLRDLAPDTQYF. The gene calls are TRBV20-1 and TRBJ2-3; the TRBD2 assignment by TCRdb is unverifiable without DNA. Germline-derived CDR1 and CDR2 are DFQATT and SNEGSKA (reference sequence). The CDR3 consists of 14 residues.